This TCR beta chain emerged from a study of early T cells in non-severe SARS-CoV-2 infection. This clonotype was recorded at least ten times. An end of the junction differs from the germline gene, which may be a read error. TCRdb ran MiXCR on the 5' RACE reads and lists one entry per CDR3 protein. Of tens of thousands of distinct CDR3 sequences listed, about 5.8% are singletons. The receptor comes from an adult who was a healthcare worker with PCR-confirmed SARS-CoV-2 infection or an uninfected control (not recorded which). Specimen: whole blood.

In DNA, the CDR3 is TGTGCCAGCAGTCTATGGACAGGGGCGGGTAGCAATCAGCCCCAGCATTTT. Amino acid sequence: CASSLWTGAGSNQPQHF. V usage is TRBV28 and J usage is TRBJ1-5; 9 positions match TRBD1. This CDR3 region has 17 residues. Germline loops: CDR1 MDHEN, CDR2 SYDVKM.